The 17 T cell receptor beta chains below all came from one sample that was sequenced in a study of neurological immune-mediated disorders. TCRdb independently ran MiXCR on the 5' RACE reads; one entry per CDR3 protein. The sample shows about 66,000 distinct CDR3 sequences, roughly 5.6% of them seen only once. Sequencing was performed on PBMCs. The receptor source for this set is a woman aged 30 to 39 with multiple sclerosis.

This chain joins TRBV12-3 or TRBV12-4 and TRBJ2-7; D perhaps matches TRBD1 (5 bases). The CDR3 spans 12 residues. Between the trimmed V and J ends, which lost 8 bases and 4 bases, there was a span of 12 bases. The CDR3 sequence is CASGRGSYEQYF. The CDR3 coding sequence is TGTGCCAGCGGTAGGGGATCGTACGAGCAGTACTTC.

This clonotype was observed many times. The rearrangement uses TRBV20-1 and TRBJ1-1, with unresolved D. The CDR3 covers 14 residues. The germline V and J ends were trimmed by 0 bases and 1 base, with 9 bases remaining between them. From germline, CDR1 is DFQATT and CDR2 SNEGSKA (reference sequence). CDR3 DNA sequence: TGCAGTGCTAGAGATTTTATGGGGAACACTGAAGCTTTCTTT. It yields the protein CSARDFMGNTEAFF.

This clonotype was recorded many times. The genes are TRBV6-2 or TRBV6-3 and TRBJ1-3; D gene unclear. Germline loops: CDR1 MNHEY, CDR2 SVGEGT. This CDR3 has 16 amino acids. Trimming left V 6 bases short and J 2 bases short, with 17 bases between. CDR3 nucleotides: TGTGCCAGCAGCCGACGGGGTTCGTTCGCTGGAAACACCATATATTTT. Its protein is CASSRRGSFAGNTIYF.

CDR3 sequence (DNA): TGTGCCAGCACCGACCCTACAGGGGGATGGCAGCCCCAGCATTTT. Its protein is CASTDPTGGWQPQHF. The rearrangement links TRBV6-6 to TRBJ1-5; 8 bases agree with TRBD1. The germline V gene encodes CDR1 MNHNY and CDR2 SVGAGI (reference sequence). With V trimmed by 7 bases and J by 7 bases, 12 bases remained unmatched. This CDR3 is 15 amino acids long.

This clonotype has a count of ten or more. This rearrangement joins TRBV20-1 to TRBJ1-2; D is undetermined. The germline V gene has CDR1 DFQATT and CDR2 SNEGSKA (reference sequence). Trimming took 2 bases from V and 2 from J, leaving 6 bases between them. The CDR3 has 12 amino acids. CDR3 in DNA: TGCAGTGCTAGAATCGGGAACTATGGCTACACCTTC. Protein product: CSARIGNYGYTF.

This clonotype came up many times. The chain has TRBV5-1 and TRBJ1-1; 7 bases match TRBD1. Germline V gene lookup returns CDR1 SGHRS and CDR2 YFSETQ. V was clipped by 6 bases and J by 1 base; unmatched bases: 9. The CDR3 totals 15 residues. CDR3 protein: CASTIQGIGNTEAFF. CDR3 DNA sequence: TGCGCCAGCACCATACAGGGGATAGGGAACACTGAAGCTTTCTTT.

This clonotype has a count of ten or more. Written as DNA, the CDR3 is TGTGCCAGCAGCTTTAAATTGGGGTCGGTGGCCGGGGAGCTGTTTTTT. Its translation is CASSFKLGSVAGELFF. J is TRBJ2-2 and V is TRBV7-2; D ambiguous. The length of the CDR3 is 16 residues. The germline gives CDR1 SGHTA, CDR2 FQGNSA. V was shortened by 3 bases and J by 6 bases, with 17 bases between the two germline ends.

This clonotype showed up many times. The CDR3 DNA reads TGTGCCAGCAGTCAGTGGGACTACTCTGGGGCCAACGTCCTGACTTTC. This sequence encodes CASSQWDYSGANVLTF. The genes are TRBV28 and TRBJ2-6; 7 bases map to TRBD2. Trimming at V came to 5 bases and at J to 0 bases, leaving 4 bases not matched to a gene. The CDR3 has 16 amino acids. CDR1 is MDHEN, CDR2 SYDVKM, per germline.

Many counts were recorded for this clonotype. This chain connects TRBV5-1 to TRBJ1-6, with a possible D match to TRBD1 (5 bases). V was clipped by 3 bases and J by 5 bases, with 12 bases between them. The CDR3 sequence is 15 residues long. Germline V gene lookup returns CDR1 SGHRS and CDR2 YFSETQ. Here the CDR3 reads CASSWTQGNNSPLHF. For the CDR3, the DNA is TGCGCCAGCAGCTGGACCCAGGGTAATAATTCACCCCTCCACTTT.

This clonotype was recorded at least ten times. V usage is TRBV5-1 and J usage is TRBJ2-2; a possible D gene is TRBD1 (5 bases). V gave up 0 bases and J gave up 2 bases, with 8 bases separating them. The CDR3 runs 15 residues. CDR1 and CDR2 (germline): SGHRS, YFSETQ. CDR3 nucleotide sequence: TGCGCCAGCAGCTTGGCTGACAGAAACACCGGGGAGCTGTTTTTT. Translating it yields CASSLADRNTGELFF.

This clonotype was seen at least ten times. This chain links TRBV4-2 with TRBJ2-2, with D possibly TRBD2 on 5 matching bases. V shed 0 bases and J shed 4 bases, with 9 bases lying between them. In germline, CDR1 is LGHNA, CDR2 YNFKEQ. The CDR3 runs to 15 residues. CDR3 DNA sequence: TGTGCCAGCAGCCAAGAAGGACTTGCCACCGGGGAGCTGTTTTTT. It yields the protein CASSQEGLATGELFF.

This clonotype showed up just a few times. This chain uses TRBV5-1 with TRBJ1-4; weak D call: TRBD1 (6 bases). Per germline, CDR1 SGHRS and CDR2 YFSETQ. The length of the CDR3 is 15 residues. V was trimmed by 1 base and J by 6 bases, leaving 13 bases between them. CDR3 residues: CASSLRGSGDEKLFF. The CDR3 region has the DNA TGCGCCAGCAGCTTGCGGGGGTCAGGGGATGAAAAACTGTTTTTT.

This clonotype showed up just a few times. A much larger clone lies a single base off, so this may be a read error. This chain's CDR3 is CSVGKNTEAFF. CDR3 DNA sequence: TGCAGCGTTGGAAAGAACACTGAAGCTTTCTTT. The rearrangement joins TRBV29-1 to TRBJ1-1; D gene unclear. This CDR3 spans 11 amino acids. V was shortened by 4 bases and J by 1 base, with 4 bases between the two germline ends. The germline V gene has CDR1 SQVTM and CDR2 ANQGSEA. Combining the CDR3 with reference TRBV29-1 and TRBJ1-1 gives the whole variable domain SAVISQKPSRDICQRGTSLTIQCQVDSQVTMMFWYRQQPGQSLTLIATANQGSEATYESGFVIDKFPISRPNLTFSTLTVSNMSPEDSSIYLCSVGKNTEAFFGQGTRLTVV.

This chain links TRBV10-1 with TRBJ2-3, with no clear D. This CDR3 region has 16 residues. Germline V gene sequence: CDR1 WNHNN, CDR2 SYGVQD (reference sequence). V was pared by 0 bases and J by 1 base, with 11 bases between. DNA of the CDR3: TGCGCCAGCAGTGAGTCCAACTCAGCCCGCACAGATACGCAGTATTTT. Translating it yields CASSESNSARTDTQYF.

This clonotype was counted only a few times. The V and J genes are TRBV5-1 and TRBJ2-1; either TRBD1 or TRBD2 may supply D (5 bases each). Germline-derived CDR1 and CDR2 are SGHRS and YFSETQ. V shed 0 bases and J shed 6 bases, with 16 bases lying between them. The CDR3 consists of 16 residues. Here the CDR3 DNA reads TGCGCCAGCAGCTTGGAATGGGGGTTCAAGAGCAATGAGCAGTTCTTC. Protein sequence: CASSLEWGFKSNEQFF. Filled out from reference TRBV5-1 and TRBJ2-1, the complete variable domain reads KAGVTQTPRYLIKTRGQQVTLSCSPISGHRSVSWYQQTPGQGLQFLFEYFSETQRNKGNFPGRFSGRQFSNSRSEMNVSTLELGDSALYLCASSLEWGFKSNEQFFGPGTRLTVL.

This clonotype came up many times. One end of the junction does not line up with germline, which may come from a read error. The chain employs TRBV4-1 and TRBJ1-5, with a tentative D call TRBD1 (5 bases). CDR1 and CDR2 (germline): MGHRA, YSYEKL. The CDR3 has 16 residues. The CDR3: CASSQGRGYGNQPQNF. The CDR3 nucleotides are TGCGCCAGCAGCCAAGGAAGGGGATACGGCAATCAGCCCCAGAATTTT.

This clonotype was seen only a few times. The chain joins TRBV7-8 to TRBJ1-3, with D hard to call. The CDR3 covers 14 residues. Germline-derived CDR1 and CDR2 are SGHVS and FQNEAQ. The ends were cut back, 6 bases at V and 0 bases at J, with 9 bases in the middle. The CDR3 spells CASRQRDSGNTIYF. The CDR3 nucleotides are TGTGCCAGCAGACAACGGGACTCTGGAAACACCATATATTTT. Looking up the rest from reference TRBV7-8 and TRBJ1-3 gives the full variable domain: GAGVSQSPRYKVAKRGQDVALRCDPISGHVSLFWYQQALGQGPEFLTYFQNEAQLDKSGLPSDRFFAERPEGSVSTLKIQRTQQEDSAVYLCASRQRDSGNTIYFGEGSWLTVV.